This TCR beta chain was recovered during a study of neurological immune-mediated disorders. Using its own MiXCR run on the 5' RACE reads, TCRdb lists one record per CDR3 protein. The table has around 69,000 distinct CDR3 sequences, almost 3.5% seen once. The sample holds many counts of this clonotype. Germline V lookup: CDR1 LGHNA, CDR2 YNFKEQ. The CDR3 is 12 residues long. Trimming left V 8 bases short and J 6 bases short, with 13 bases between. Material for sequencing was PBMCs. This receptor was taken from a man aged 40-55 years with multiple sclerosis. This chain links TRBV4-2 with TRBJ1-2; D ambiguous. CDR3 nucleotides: TGTGCCAGCTCACGTCTAGACAATGGCTACACCTTC. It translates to CASSRLDNGYTF.